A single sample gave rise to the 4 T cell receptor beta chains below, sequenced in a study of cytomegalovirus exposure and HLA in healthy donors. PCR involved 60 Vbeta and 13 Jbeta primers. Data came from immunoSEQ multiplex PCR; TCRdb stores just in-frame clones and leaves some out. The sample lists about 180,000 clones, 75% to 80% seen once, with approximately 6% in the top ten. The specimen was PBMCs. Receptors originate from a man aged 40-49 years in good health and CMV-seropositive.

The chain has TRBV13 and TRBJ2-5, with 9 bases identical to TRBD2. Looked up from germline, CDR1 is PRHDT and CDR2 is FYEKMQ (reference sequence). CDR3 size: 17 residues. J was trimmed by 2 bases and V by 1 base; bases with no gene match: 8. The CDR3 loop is CASSLVALAGNQETQYF. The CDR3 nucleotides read TGTGCCAGCAGCTTAGTAGCCCTAGCGGGAAATCAAGAGACCCAGTACTTC.

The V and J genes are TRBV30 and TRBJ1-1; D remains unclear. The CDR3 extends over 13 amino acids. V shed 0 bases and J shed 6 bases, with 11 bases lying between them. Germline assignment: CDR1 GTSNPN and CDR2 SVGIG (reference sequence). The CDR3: CAWSVLSLPEAFF. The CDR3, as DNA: TGTGCCTGGAGTGTACTATCGCTTCCTGAAGCTTTCTTT.

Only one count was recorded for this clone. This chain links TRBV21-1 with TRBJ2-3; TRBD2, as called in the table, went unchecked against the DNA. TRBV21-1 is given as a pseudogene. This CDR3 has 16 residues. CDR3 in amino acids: CASSTGREMGTDTQYF. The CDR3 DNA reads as TGTGCCAGCAGCACAGGACGGGAGATGGGCACAGATACGCAGTATTTT.

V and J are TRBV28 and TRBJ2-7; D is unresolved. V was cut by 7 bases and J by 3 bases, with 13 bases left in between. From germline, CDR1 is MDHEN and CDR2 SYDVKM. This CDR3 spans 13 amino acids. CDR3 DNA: TGTGCCAGCACAGGTTCACTCTTCTACGAGCAGTACTTC. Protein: CASTGSLFYEQYF. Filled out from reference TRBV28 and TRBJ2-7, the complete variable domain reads DVKVTQSSRYLVKRTGEKVFLECVQDMDHENMFWYRQDPGLGLRLIYFSYDVKMKEKGDIPEGYSVSREKKERFSLILESASTNQTSMYLCASTGSLFYEQYFGPGTRLTVT.